The rows below give T cell receptor beta chains drawn from one sample of a study of control samples from healthy donors and cancer patients. TCRdb keeps only in-frame clones here, not all; method: immunoSEQ multiplex PCR. The sample carries roughly 130,000 clones, 75% to 95% recorded once. The sequenced sample was blood. The receptors were gathered from a man between 18 and 29 years old in good health. Both conserved end residues are part of each CDR3. Each record gives: CDR3 DNA, CDR3 protein, V gene, clone size, J gene, D gene. A D gene is named only where the DNA matches it firmly. The size of a clone is reported for some rows only, either as once, few or many, or as a class for expanded clones.

TGCAGCGTTGTGACAGGGTATTACAATGAGCAGTTCTTC,CSVVTGYYNEQFF,TRBV29-1,NA,TRBJ2-1,TRBD1
TGTGCCAGCAGCTTACAGGGCTACTCCTACGAGCAGTACTTC,CASSLQGYSYEQYF,TRBV9,NA,TRBJ2-7,NA
TGTGCCAGCAGCTTGGGAGCTTATTGGGACGCTACAGATACGCAGTATTTT,CASSLGAYWDATDTQYF,TRBV5-6,NA,TRBJ2-3,NA
TGTGCCAGCAGTCCGTGGACAGGTGGGGAGACCCAGTACTTC,CASSPWTGGETQYF,TRBV27,once,TRBJ2-5,TRBD1
TGTGCCAGCAGCTTAGCCGCAGGGTTTGCCGGGGAGCTGTTTTTT,CASSLAAGFAGELFF,TRBV7-2,NA,TRBJ2-2,NA
TGTGCCAGCAGCGAAGGAAACGAGCAGTACTTC,CASSEGNEQYF,TRBV3-1/TRBV3-2,NA,TRBJ2-7,NA
TGTGCCAGCAGTGAAACACCAACTAATGAAAAACTGTTTTTT,CASSETPTNEKLFF,TRBV6-1,few,TRBJ1-4,NA
TGTGCCAGCAGCCGGACCGTAGAGACCCAGTACTTC,CASSRTVETQYF,TRBV6-2/TRBV6-3,NA,TRBJ2-5,NA
TGTGCCAGCAGCCCTAGCGGGGGTTACAATGAGCAGTTCTTC,CASSPSGGYNEQFF,TRBV3-1/TRBV3-2,once,TRBJ2-1,TRBD2
TGTGCCAGCAGCCCCTTAGCGGGGGGGCCGCACGAGCAGTACTTC,CASSPLAGGPHEQYF,TRBV3-1/TRBV3-2,NA,TRBJ2-7,TRBD2
TGTGCCAGCAGTTATGTGTCCCCCTTCAATGAGCAGTTCTTC,CASSYVSPFNEQFF,TRBV6-5,NA,TRBJ2-1,NA
TGCGCCAGCAGCCAAGCGGGCCACAATGAGCAGTTCTTC,CASSQAGHNEQFF,TRBV4-1,NA,TRBJ2-1,NA
TGTGCCAGCTCAGGGACAGGGATCGGTACAGATACGCAGTATTTT,CASSGTGIGTDTQYF,TRBV18,NA,TRBJ2-3,TRBD1
TGCGCCAGCAGCCGTAGGGGCGACGAGACCCAGTACTTC,CASSRRGDETQYF,TRBV5-1,NA,TRBJ2-5,NA
TGTGCCAGCAGCTTAGCGGGGGGGCTCAACGAGCAGTACTTC,CASSLAGGLNEQYF,TRBV7-2,NA,TRBJ2-7,NA
TGTGCCAGCAGTGAATCCGGCAGCTTTTCTGAAAAACTGTTTTTT,CASSESGSFSEKLFF,TRBV2,NA,TRBJ1-4,NA
TGTGCCAGCTCACCACGGCAGCGGGAGAGGACAGATACGCAGTATTTT,CASSPRQRERTDTQYF,TRBV18,NA,TRBJ2-3,TRBD2
TGTGCCAGCAGCTTAGACCCCTCCGGGGAGCTGTTTTTT,CASSLDPSGELFF,TRBV7-2,NA,TRBJ2-2,NA
TGTGCCAGCAGCACTGGGGGGACAGGGGGCTTAAATGAGCAGTTCTTC,CASSTGGTGGLNEQFF,TRBV7-9,once,TRBJ2-1,TRBD1
TGTGCCAGCAGCAAGACAGGGGTACAAGAGACCCAGTACTTC,CASSKTGVQETQYF,TRBV11-2,NA,TRBJ2-5,TRBD1
TGTGCCAGCAGTGCGAGCAGGGGGTCGGACTATGGCTACACCTTC,CASSASRGSDYGYTF,TRBV25-1,NA,TRBJ1-2,TRBD1
TGTGCCAGCAGTTACTCGATGACAGCTTATAATGAAAAACTGTTTTTT,CASSYSMTAYNEKLFF,TRBV6-5,few,TRBJ1-4,NA
TGTGCCAGCAGCTTAGACCCCGGGCGCTCCCAGCATTTT,CASSLDPGRSQHF,TRBV11-2,NA,TRBJ1-5,NA
TGTGCCAGCAGCCGTACGGTGGGGTACCAAGAGACCCAGTACTTC,CASSRTVGYQETQYF,TRBV27,NA,TRBJ2-5,NA
TGTGCCAGCAGCCTCAGCTACAATGAGCAGTTCTTC,CASSLSYNEQFF,TRBV14,NA,TRBJ2-1,NA
TGTGCCAGCACGCAGAGGAATGAGCAGTTCTTC,CASTQRNEQFF,TRBV12-3/TRBV12-4,NA,TRBJ2-1,NA
TGCGCCAGCAGCCAAGGGGACAGGGATGCGGAAAAACTGTTTTTT,CASSQGDRDAEKLFF,TRBV4-1,NA,TRBJ1-4,TRBD1
TGTGCCAGCAGTGTCCGGGGACCCACCTTAGGGACCCAGTACTTC,CASSVRGPTLGTQYF,TRBV2,once,TRBJ2-5,NA
TGTGCCAGCAGACAGGGGTCGAGCTCCTATAATTCACCCCTCCACTTT,CASRQGSSSYNSPLHF,TRBV7-2,NA,TRBJ1-6,TRBD1
TGCAGCGTTGGGGGGACAGGTTTGCTGACTTTCTTT,CSVGGTGLLTFF,TRBV29-1,NA,TRBJ1-1,TRBD1
TGCGCCAGCAGCCAAGCACAGTTCACCGGGGAGCTGTTTTTT,CASSQAQFTGELFF,TRBV4-1,NA,TRBJ2-2,NA
TGTGCCAGCAGCCACTCCTCCCACGAGCAGTACTTC,CASSHSSHEQYF,TRBV3-1/TRBV3-2,NA,TRBJ2-7,NA
TGTGCCAGCAGCTTGGAACGCTCTGTAAGAGGGGGGCAAGAGACCCAGTACTTC,CASSLERSVRGGQETQYF,TRBV5-8,NA,TRBJ2-5,NA
TGTGCCAGCAAAAACGGGACAGCCTATGGCTACACCTTC,CASKNGTAYGYTF,TRBV7-2,NA,TRBJ1-2,TRBD1
TGTGCCAGCAGTGCCGGGACCGCGAATGAGCAGTTCTTC,CASSAGTANEQFF,TRBV6-4,NA,TRBJ2-1,NA
TGCGCCAGCAGCCAAGAGACGGGAACTGGAAACACCATATATTTT,CASSQETGTGNTIYF,TRBV4-1,NA,TRBJ1-3,NA
TGTGCCAGCAGTTTATCTAGCGGAGATTCCTACGAGCAGTACTTC,CASSLSSGDSYEQYF,TRBV27,NA,TRBJ2-7,NA
TGTGCCAGCAGCTTAGACGGGGTTCTCTTCTATGGCTACACCTTC,CASSLDGVLFYGYTF,TRBV13,NA,TRBJ1-2,NA
TGCAGCGTCGCCGGACTGTCTCGCGGAAACACCATATATTTT,CSVAGLSRGNTIYF,TRBV29-1,NA,TRBJ1-3,NA
TGTGCCAGCACCAGACTAGCAGTACAAGAGACCCAGTACTTC,CASTRLAVQETQYF,TRBV2,NA,TRBJ2-5,TRBD2
TGTGCCAGCAGTTGGACAGGGAGAGAGACCCAGTACTTC,CASSWTGRETQYF,TRBV2,NA,TRBJ2-5,TRBD1
TGTGCCAGCTCACCACCGGGGAGTTTCGAGCAGTACTTC,CASSPPGSFEQYF,TRBV18,NA,TRBJ2-7,NA
TGTGCCTTGAGGAGGGGAGGGGAGTCACAAGAGACCCAGTACTTC,CALRRGGESQETQYF,TRBV30,NA,TRBJ2-5,TRBD2
TGTGCCAGCAGCCCCCCCCAGGGGTACAACACCGGGGAGCTGTTTTTT,CASSPPQGYNTGELFF,TRBV3-1/TRBV3-2,NA,TRBJ2-2,NA
TGTGCCAGCTCACCATATACAGGAAGCAACACTGAAGCTTTCTTT,CASSPYTGSNTEAFF,TRBV18,NA,TRBJ1-1,NA
TGTGCCAGCAGTGGAGAGACAGGGGCGTTCGGCTATGGCTACACCTTC,CASSGETGAFGYGYTF,TRBV6-1,few,TRBJ1-2,TRBD1